These 7 T cell receptor beta chains came from one sample sequenced in a study of early T cells in non-severe SARS-CoV-2 infection. TCRdb passed the 5' RACE reads through MiXCR, listing each CDR3 protein once. The sample yields fewer than 100,000 distinct CDR3 sequences, approximately 12% seen once. The sample comprised whole blood. The source of these receptors is an adult who was a healthcare worker with PCR-confirmed SARS-CoV-2 infection or an uninfected control (not recorded which).

This clonotype turned up a few times. This chain uses TRBV29-1 with TRBJ2-1; maybe TRBD2 (7 bases). The CDR3 totals 13 residues. Germline lookup yields CDR1 SQVTM and CDR2 ANQGSEA. V was shortened by 5 bases and J by 7 bases, with 15 bases between the two germline ends. The CDR3 loop is CSVHGGQRNEQFF. CDR3 sequence (DNA): TGCAGCGTTCACGGGGGGCAAAGGAATGAGCAGTTCTTC.

This clonotype was seen at least ten times. This chain links TRBV28 with TRBJ2-7; 9 nucleotides line up with TRBD1. V shed 10 bases, J shed 4 bases, and the junction held 14 bases outside the gene matches. This CDR3 is 15 amino acids long. Germline V lookup: CDR1 MDHEN, CDR2 SYDVKM. DNA for the CDR3: TGTGCCACCACTTCCACCGGGACAGGGTGGTACGAGCAGTACTTC. Its protein product is CATTSTGTGWYEQYF.

This clonotype has just a few counts. The J gene is TRBJ2-1, the V gene TRBV12-3 or TRBV12-4; 9 nucleotides line up with TRBD2. There are 13 residues in the CDR3. V dropped 6 bases and J dropped 9; count of bases not matched to a gene: 6. The CDR3, as DNA: TGTGCCAGCAGGGGTGGGACTAGCAGTGAGCAGTTCTTC. This encodes CASRGGTSSEQFF.

The chain joins TRBV20-1 to TRBJ2-1, with 8 bases identical to TRBD2. The V segment lost 5 bases and the J segment 3 bases; nucleotides outside the gene matches: 9. The germline V gene encodes CDR1 DFQATT and CDR2 SNEGSKA (reference sequence). The length of the CDR3 is 15 residues. CDR3 region: CSAPVAGLLYNEQFF. The CDR3, as DNA: TGCAGTGCTCCCGTAGCGGGATTGCTCTACAATGAGCAGTTCTTC.

This clonotype was detected ten times or more. The genes are TRBV5-5 and TRBJ2-1; 10 bases are shared with TRBD2. The J segment lost 7 bases and the V segment lost 5 bases, leaving 18 bases of the junction unmatched. The CDR3 runs 18 residues. The V gene's germline CDR1 is SGHKS and CDR2 YYEKEE (reference sequence). The CDR3 region has the DNA TGTGCCAGCAGACCCGGACTAGCGGAGGCCCCCTGGTGGAATGAGCAGTTCTTC. Residues: CASRPGLAEAPWWNEQFF.

Concerning this clonotype itself: One end of the junction varies from germline; a read error may be responsible. The CDR3 here is CASSLAKFF. CDR3 DNA sequence: TGTGCCAGCAGCCTAGCGAAGTTCTTC. The chain employs TRBV7-9 and TRBJ2-1, with D possibly matching TRBD2 (6 bases). The CDR3 extends over 9 amino acids. The V gene's germline CDR1 is SEHNR and CDR2 FQNEAQ (reference sequence).

V gene TRBV18 combines with J gene TRBJ1-1; 8 bases align to TRBD1. This CDR3 comprises 14 residues. The junction had 5 bases not matched to a gene; V was cut back by 2 bases and J by 6 bases. Looked up from germline, CDR1 is KGHSH and CDR2 is LQKENI. The CDR3 here is CASSPSQGASEAFF. The CDR3 bases are TGTGCCAGCTCACCATCCCAGGGGGCTTCTGAAGCTTTCTTT.